These T cell receptor beta chains were read from a single sample in a study of T cells in Graves' hyperthyroidism and ophthalmopathy. One entry per CDR3 protein, called by TCRdb with MiXCR from the multiplex PCR reads. Of 550,000 to 600,000 distinct CDR3 sequences listed, 11% to 15% were seen once; the top ten hold over 6%. Material: blood. Receptor source: a woman aged 18-35 years with Graves' ophthalmopathy. CDR3s leave out the opening cysteine and the closing phenylalanine or tryptophan. Fields, in order: V gene, clone size, J gene, CDR3 protein. Only some rows state a clone size, as once, few, many or a class for expanded clones.

TRBV28	many	TRBJ2-7	ASRVGALTYEQY
TRBV30	many	TRBJ1-1	AWSYTEAF
TRBV28	many	TRBJ1-2	ASSDGERYGYT
TRBV9	few	TRBJ1-6	ASSLNPQADNSPLH
TRBV28	many	TRBJ1-1	ASSLFGIRENTEAF
TRBV3-1	many	TRBJ2-5	ASSQGALIQETQY
TRBV18	-	TRBJ1-1	ASSPLAYSGFGATEAF
TRBV6-1	many	TRBJ2-1	ASSLGYWTGLYNEQF
TRBV12-3/TRBV12-4	many	TRBJ1-2	ASSPIVGYGYT
TRBV7-9	many	TRBJ1-1	ASSSARNTEAF
TRBV11-3	many	TRBJ2-5	ASSFTSLQETQY
TRBV6-1	-	TRBJ2-4	ASRGVSSQNIQY
TRBV6-5	-	TRBJ2-5	ASSYSGGRPGKTQY
TRBV7-9	many	TRBJ2-1	ASSLTPGQGSTMRNNEQF
TRBV19	few	TRBJ2-1	ASSLYRETGEQF
TRBV24-1	-	TRBJ2-4	ATSDPQGGKNIQY
TRBV27	few	TRBJ2-5	ASSRSGRAEETQY
TRBV6-1	few	TRBJ1-2	ASRSGTDYGYT
TRBV20-1	many	TRBJ2-3	SAALADYTDTQY
TRBV7-9	many	TRBJ2-5	ASSSTDWDGESQETQY
TRBV28	many	TRBJ2-3	ASSPSYAKDGDRDTQY
TRBV4-1	-	TRBJ2-5	ASSRRLSGIETQY
TRBV27	many	TRBJ1-1	ASSQRQGRTEAF
TRBV7-8	few	TRBJ2-2	ASSTSDRGLGGELF